Each of the 4 T cell receptor beta chains below was sequenced from the same sample in a study of cytomegalovirus exposure and HLA in healthy donors. Amplification used 60 Vbeta primers and 13 Jbeta primers. Profiling relied on immunoSEQ multiplex PCR, and the TCRdb table lists in-frame clones only, not all of them. The table includes under 150,000 clones, around 80% detected once. Sequenced: PBMCs. Every receptor here comes from a woman aged 40 to 50 in good health and CMV-seropositive.

The rearrangement links TRBV27 to TRBJ1-4; D remains ambiguous. The CDR3 has 12 amino acids. CDR1 MNHEY and CDR2 SMNVEV come from the germline V gene (reference sequence). V gave up 3 bases and J gave up 4 bases, with 3 bases separating them. The CDR3 DNA reads TGTGCCAGCAGTTTTCTTAATGAAAAACTGTTTTTT. As protein: CASSFLNEKLFF.

The chain joins TRBV23-1 to TRBJ1-5; D is perhaps TRBD1 (6 bases). TRBV23-1 is assigned to the ORF class and has an uncertain function. Deletions cut 3 bases from V and 7 bases from J, with 13 bases between. The CDR3 sequence is 14 residues long. CDR3 bases: TGCGCCAGCAGTCACACAGTTCAGGGGCAGCCCCAGCATTTT. It is translated as CASSHTVQGQPQHF.

The J gene is TRBJ1-1, the V gene TRBV27; 9 positions agree with TRBD1. Looked up from germline, CDR1 is MNHEY and CDR2 is SMNVEV (reference sequence). J was trimmed by 3 bases and V by 7 bases; bases with no gene match: 3. CDR3 length equals 13 residues. The CDR3 here is CASKGQGYTEAFF. DNA for the CDR3: TGTGCCAGCAAAGGACAGGGGTACACTGAAGCTTTCTTT.

The chain recombines TRBV7-3 with TRBJ2-6; TRBD1 aligns across 7 bases. J was trimmed by 4 bases and V by 2 bases; bases with no gene match: 2. The CDR3 sequence is 15 residues long. Germline V gene data show CDR1 as SGHTA and CDR2 as FQGTGA. CDR3 nucleotides: TGTGCCAGCAGCTTAGAGGGGGCCGGGGCCAACGTCCTGACTTTC. Translating it yields CASSLEGAGANVLTF.